This record covers a single T cell receptor beta chain. What it recognizes is unknown. This table comes from immunoSEQ multiplex PCR, and its TCRdb copy is limited to in-frame clones, with some not included. Of 140,000 to 150,000 clones in the sample, roughly nine tenths are singletons; the top ten hold 4.5% to 6.5%. The source of the sample is a study of T cell responses to AZD1222 COVID-19 vaccine. Overall study results and limits: Baseline seropositivity occurred in only a handful of AZD1222 recipients. Clonal diversity may have been underestimated in mostly white British donors.

V gave up 0 bases and J gave up 13 bases, with 12 bases separating them. The CDR3 has 12 residues. The sequence came from an adult in good health. V is TRBV12-3 or TRBV12-4 and J is TRBJ1-1; maybe TRBD1 (6 bases). Source: peripheral blood, taken on day 0 of AZD1222 vaccination. CDR3 residues: CASSLAEGGGFF. The CDR3 DNA sequence: TGTGCCAGCAGTTTAGCGGAGGGGGGAGGTTTCTTT.